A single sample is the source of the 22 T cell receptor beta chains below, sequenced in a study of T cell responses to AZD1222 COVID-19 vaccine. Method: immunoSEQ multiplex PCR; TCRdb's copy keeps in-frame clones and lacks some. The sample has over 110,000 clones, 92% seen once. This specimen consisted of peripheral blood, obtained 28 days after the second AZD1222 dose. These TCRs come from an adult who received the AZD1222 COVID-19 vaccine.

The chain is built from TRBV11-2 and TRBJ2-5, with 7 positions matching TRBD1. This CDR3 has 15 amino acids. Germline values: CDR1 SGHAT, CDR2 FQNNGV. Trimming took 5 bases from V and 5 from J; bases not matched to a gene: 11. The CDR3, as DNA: TGTGCCAGCAGCCCCTCCTCCGGCAGGGGGGAGACCCAGTACTTC. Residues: CASSPSSGRGETQYF.

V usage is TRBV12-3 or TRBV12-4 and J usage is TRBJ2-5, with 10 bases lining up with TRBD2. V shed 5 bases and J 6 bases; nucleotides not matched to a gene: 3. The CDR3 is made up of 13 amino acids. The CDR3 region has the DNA TGTGCCAGCAGTCCGGGACTAGCGAAGACCCAGTACTTC. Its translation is CASSPGLAKTQYF.

This chain's CDR3 is CASSPRQDRPNNQPQHF. The CDR3 bases are TGTGCCAGCAGTCCGAGACAGGACAGGCCAAACAATCAGCCCCAGCATTTT. V is TRBV6-6 and J is TRBJ1-5; 7 bases align to TRBD1. The V and J ends lost 5 bases and 3 bases, in that order; junction bases with no gene match: 13. Germline V lookup: CDR1 MNHNY, CDR2 SVGAGI (reference sequence). The CDR3 is made up of 17 amino acids.

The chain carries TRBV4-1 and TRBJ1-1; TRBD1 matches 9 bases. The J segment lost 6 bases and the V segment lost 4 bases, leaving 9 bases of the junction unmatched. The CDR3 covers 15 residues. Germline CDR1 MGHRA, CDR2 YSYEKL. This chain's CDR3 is CASSLGGTGFSEAFF. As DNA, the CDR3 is TGCGCCAGCAGCCTGGGGGGGACAGGGTTTTCTGAAGCTTTCTTT.

The CDR3 region has the DNA TGTGCCAGTAGTCTCCAGGGGTTGGCTGGCTACACCTTC. Translation: CASSLQGLAGYTF. The V and J genes are TRBV19 and TRBJ1-2; possible D gene TRBD1, 6 bases. Trimming left V 5 bases short and J 7 bases short, with 14 bases between. CDR1 and CDR2 (germline): LNHDA, SQIVND (reference sequence). The CDR3 has 13 residues. Drawing the rest from reference TRBV19 and TRBJ1-2, the complete variable domain is DGGITQSPKYLFRKEGQNVTLSCEQNLNHDAMYWYRQDPGQGLRLIYYSQIVNDFQKGDIAEGYSVSREKKESFPLTVTSAQKNPTAFYLCASSLQGLAGYTFGSGTRLTVV.

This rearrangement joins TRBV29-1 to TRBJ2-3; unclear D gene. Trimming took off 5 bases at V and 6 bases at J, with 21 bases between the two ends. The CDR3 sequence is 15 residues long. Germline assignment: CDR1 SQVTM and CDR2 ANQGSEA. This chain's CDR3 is CSVSSGFLEYDTQYF. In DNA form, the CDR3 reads TGCAGCGTTTCATCCGGGTTTTTAGAGTACGATACGCAGTATTTT.

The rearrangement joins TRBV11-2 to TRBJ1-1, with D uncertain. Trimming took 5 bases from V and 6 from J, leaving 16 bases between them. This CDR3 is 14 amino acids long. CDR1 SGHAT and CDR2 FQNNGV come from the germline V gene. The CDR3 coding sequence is TGTGCCAGCAGCCAAGCCAGACTCCTCGCTGAAGCTTTCTTT. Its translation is CASSQARLLAEAFF.

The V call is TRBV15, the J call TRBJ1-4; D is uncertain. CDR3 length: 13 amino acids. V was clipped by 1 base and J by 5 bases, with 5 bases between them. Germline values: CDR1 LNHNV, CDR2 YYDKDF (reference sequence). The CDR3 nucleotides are TGTGCCACCAGCAGAGCCGGAAATGAAAAACTGTTTTTT. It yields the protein CATSRAGNEKLFF.

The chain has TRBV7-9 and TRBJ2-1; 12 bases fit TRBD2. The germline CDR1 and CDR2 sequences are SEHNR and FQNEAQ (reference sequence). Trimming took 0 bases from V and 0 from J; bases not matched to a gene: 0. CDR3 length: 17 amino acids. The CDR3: CASSLATSGSSYNEQFF. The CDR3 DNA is TGTGCCAGCAGCTTAGCGACTAGCGGGAGCTCCTACAATGAGCAGTTCTTC.

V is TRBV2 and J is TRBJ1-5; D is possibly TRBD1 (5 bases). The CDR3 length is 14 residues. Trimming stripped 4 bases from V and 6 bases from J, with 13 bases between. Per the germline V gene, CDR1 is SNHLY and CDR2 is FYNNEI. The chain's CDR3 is CASSVHEGFQPQHF. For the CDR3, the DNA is TGTGCCAGCAGTGTTCATGAGGGGTTTCAGCCCCAGCATTTT.

The CDR3 sequence is CASSSGLNTEAFF. CDR3 coding DNA: TGTGCCAGCAGTTCAGGGTTGAACACTGAAGCTTTCTTT. The chain has TRBV12-3 or TRBV12-4 and TRBJ1-1; weak D call: TRBD1 (5 bases). The CDR3 consists of 13 residues. V was clipped by 4 bases and J by 0 bases, with 6 bases between them.

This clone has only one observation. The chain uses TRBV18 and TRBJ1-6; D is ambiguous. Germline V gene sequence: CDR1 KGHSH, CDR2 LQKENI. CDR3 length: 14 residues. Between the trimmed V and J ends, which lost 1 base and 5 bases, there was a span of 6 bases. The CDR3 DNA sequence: TGTGCCAGCTCACCACAGGGTGATAATTCACCCCTCCACTTT. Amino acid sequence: CASSPQGDNSPLHF.

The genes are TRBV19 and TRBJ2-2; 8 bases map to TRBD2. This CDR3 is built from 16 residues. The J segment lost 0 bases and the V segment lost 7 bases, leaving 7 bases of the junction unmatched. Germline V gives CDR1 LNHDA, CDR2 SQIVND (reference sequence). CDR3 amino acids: CASNIGTRANTGELFF. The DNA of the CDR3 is TGTGCCAGTAACATCGGGACTAGAGCGAACACCGGGGAGCTGTTTTTT.

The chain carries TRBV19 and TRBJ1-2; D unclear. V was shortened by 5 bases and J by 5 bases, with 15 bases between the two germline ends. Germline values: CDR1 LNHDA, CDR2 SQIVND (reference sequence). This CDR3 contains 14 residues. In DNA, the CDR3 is TGTGCCAGTAGTCTCACCCGTGGGAGTTATGGCTACACCTTC. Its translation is CASSLTRGSYGYTF.

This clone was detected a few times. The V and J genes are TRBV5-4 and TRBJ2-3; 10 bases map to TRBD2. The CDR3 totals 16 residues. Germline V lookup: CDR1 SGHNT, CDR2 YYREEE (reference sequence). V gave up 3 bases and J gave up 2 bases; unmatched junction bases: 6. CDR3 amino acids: CASSSRAGGYTDTQYF. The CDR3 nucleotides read TGTGCCAGCAGCTCACGAGCGGGAGGGTACACAGATACGCAGTATTTT.

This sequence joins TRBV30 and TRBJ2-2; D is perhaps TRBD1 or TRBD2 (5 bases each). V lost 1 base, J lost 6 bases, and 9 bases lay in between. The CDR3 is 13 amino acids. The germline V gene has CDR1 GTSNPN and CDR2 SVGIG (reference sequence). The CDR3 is CAWSGGDAGELFF. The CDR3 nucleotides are TGTGCCTGGAGTGGTGGGGACGCCGGGGAGCTGTTTTTT.

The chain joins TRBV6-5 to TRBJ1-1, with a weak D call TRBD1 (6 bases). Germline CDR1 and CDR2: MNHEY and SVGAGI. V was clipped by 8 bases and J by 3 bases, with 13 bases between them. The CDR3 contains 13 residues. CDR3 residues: CASSRTAYTEAFF. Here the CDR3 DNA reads TGTGCCAGCTCACGGACAGCATACACTGAAGCTTTCTTT.

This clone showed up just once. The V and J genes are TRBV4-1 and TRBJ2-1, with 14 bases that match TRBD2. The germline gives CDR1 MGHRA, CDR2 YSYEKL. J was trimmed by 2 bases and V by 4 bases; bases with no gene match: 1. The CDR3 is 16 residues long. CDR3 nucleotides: TGCGCCAGCAGCCGGACTAGCGGGAGGACCTACAATGAGCAGTTCTTC. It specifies CASSRTSGRTYNEQFF.

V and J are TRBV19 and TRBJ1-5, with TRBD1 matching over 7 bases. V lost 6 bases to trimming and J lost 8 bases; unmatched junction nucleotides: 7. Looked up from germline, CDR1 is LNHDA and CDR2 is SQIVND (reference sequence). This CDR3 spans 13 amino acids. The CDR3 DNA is TGTGCCAGTAGCGGACAGGACGGGGAGCCCCAGCATTTT. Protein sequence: CASSGQDGEPQHF. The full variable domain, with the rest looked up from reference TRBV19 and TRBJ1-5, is DGGITQSPKYLFRKEGQNVTLSCEQNLNHDAMYWYRQDPGQGLRLIYYSQIVNDFQKGDIAEGYSVSREKKESFPLTVTSAQKNPTAFYLCASSGQDGEPQHFGDGTRLSIL.

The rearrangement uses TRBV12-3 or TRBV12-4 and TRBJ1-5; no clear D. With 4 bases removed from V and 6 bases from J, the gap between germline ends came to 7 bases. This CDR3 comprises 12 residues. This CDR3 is CASSSSPQPQHF. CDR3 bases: TGTGCCAGCAGTTCCTCCCCTCAGCCCCAGCATTTT.

The CDR3: CSASTGATGNTIYF. The DNA for the CDR3 is TGCAGTGCTAGTACAGGGGCGACTGGAAACACCATATATTTT. V gene TRBV20-1 combines with J gene TRBJ1-3; TRBD1 agrees at 7 bases. V was pared by 3 bases and J by 2 bases, with 4 bases of the junction left unmatched. The CDR3 contains 14 residues. CDR1 and CDR2 from the germline V gene are DFQATT and SNEGSKA (reference sequence).

CDR3 in DNA: TGTGCCAGCAGCTGGGGACAGACAACTAATGAAAAACTGTTTTTT. Amino acids: CASSWGQTTNEKLFF. This chain links TRBV28 with TRBJ1-4, with 7 bases that match TRBD1. The J segment lost 0 bases and the V segment lost 6 bases, leaving 4 bases of the junction unmatched. Germline V lookup: CDR1 MDHEN, CDR2 SYDVKM. CDR3 size: 15 residues.